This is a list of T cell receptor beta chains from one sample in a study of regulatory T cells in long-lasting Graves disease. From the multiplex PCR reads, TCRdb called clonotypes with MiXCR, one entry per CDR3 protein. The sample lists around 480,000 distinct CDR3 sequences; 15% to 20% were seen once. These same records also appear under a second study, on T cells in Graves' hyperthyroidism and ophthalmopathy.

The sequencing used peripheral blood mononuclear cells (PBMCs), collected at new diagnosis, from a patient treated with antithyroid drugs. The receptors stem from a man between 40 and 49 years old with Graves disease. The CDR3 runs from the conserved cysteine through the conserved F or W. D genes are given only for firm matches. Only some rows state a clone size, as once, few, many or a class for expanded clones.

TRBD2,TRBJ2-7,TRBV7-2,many,TGTGCCAGCAGCACCCCACTAGCGCCGAGCTCCTACGAGCAGTACTTC,CASSTPLAPSSYEQYF
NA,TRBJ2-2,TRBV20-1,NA,TGCAGTGCTAGAGATCGGACGGCGGGAAACACCGGGGAGCTGTTTTTT,CSARDRTAGNTGELFF
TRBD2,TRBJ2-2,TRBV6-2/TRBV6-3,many,TGTGCCAGCAGTTACTCGTCACTAGCGGGAGACCCCGGGGAGCTGTTTTTT,CASSYSSLAGDPGELFF
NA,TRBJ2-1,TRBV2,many,TGTGCCAGCAGTGAAACTTCGGGGGGCAATGGGCAGTTCTTC,CASSETSGGNGQFF
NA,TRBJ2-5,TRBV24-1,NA,TGTGCCACCAGTGACCCCCGGTCGTCGCGGACCCAGTACTTC,CATSDPRSSRTQYF
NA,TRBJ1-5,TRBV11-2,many,TGTGCCAGCAGCTTAGGGGGGTCAGTGGGGCAGCCCCAGCATTTT,CASSLGGSVGQPQHF
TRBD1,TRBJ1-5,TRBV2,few,TGTGCCAGCAGCGGGACAGACCGCAATCAGCCCCAGCATTTT,CASSGTDRNQPQHF
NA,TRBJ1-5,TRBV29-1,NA,TGCAGCGCCACAAACGGACTCAATCAGCCCCAGCATTTT,CSATNGLNQPQHF
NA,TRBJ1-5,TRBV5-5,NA,TGTGCCAGCAGCTTGTGGCCGGGCCAGGGGACGAAGAGCAATCAGCCCCAGCATTTT,CASSLWPGQGTKSNQPQHF
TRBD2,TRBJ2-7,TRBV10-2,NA,TGCGCCAGCAGTGAGACTAGCGGATACGAGCAGTGCTTC,CASSETSGYEQCF
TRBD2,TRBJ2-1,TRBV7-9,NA,TGTGCCAGCAGCTTTCCTGCGGGAGGGCCGAATAATGAGCAGTTCTTC,CASSFPAGGPNNEQFF
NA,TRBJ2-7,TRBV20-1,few,TGCAGTGCTAGAGATTTCTCACTAGCTGGACTGTGGGACTACGAGCAGTACTTC,CSARDFSLAGLWDYEQYF
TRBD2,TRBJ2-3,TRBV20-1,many,TGCAGTGCTAGAGAAGCGGGAGCGGCGAATACGCAGTATTTT,CSAREAGAANTQYF
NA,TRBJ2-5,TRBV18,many,TGTGCCAGCTCACCACTTCAACTATCACAAGAGACCCAGTACTTC,CASSPLQLSQETQYF
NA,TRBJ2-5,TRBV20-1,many,TGCAGTGCTGGGCGGACGTCCCAAGAGACCCAGTACTTC,CSAGRTSQETQYF
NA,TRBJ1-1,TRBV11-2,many,TGTGCCAGCAGCACCCCCTCGGACAGACACACTGAAGCTTTCTTT,CASSTPSDRHTEAFF
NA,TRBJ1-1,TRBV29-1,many,TGCAGCTCCGAGGGGGAAAACACTGAAGCTTTCTTT,CSSEGENTEAFF
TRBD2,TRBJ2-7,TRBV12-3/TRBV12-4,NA,TGTGCCAGCGGTTTCTGGCGGGAGGACGGCGAGCAGTACTTC,CASGFWREDGEQYF
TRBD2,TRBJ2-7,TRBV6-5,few,TGTGCCAGCAGTTACTCTCCAGCTTTGATAGCGGGAACCTACGAGCAGTACTTC,CASSYSPALIAGTYEQYF
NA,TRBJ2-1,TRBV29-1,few,TGCAGCGTTGAAGATCTCCCGTCTAGGGCCTACAATGAGCAGTTCTTC,CSVEDLPSRAYNEQFF
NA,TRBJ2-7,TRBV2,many,TGTGCCAGCAGTGAATCGTCGGCAGGGACCTCCTACGAGCAGTACTTC,CASSESSAGTSYEQYF
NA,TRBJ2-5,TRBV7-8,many,TGTGCCAGCAGCTTATGGCCGCTTGCGGAGACCCAGTACTTC,CASSLWPLAETQYF
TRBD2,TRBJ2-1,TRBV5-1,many,TGCGCCAGCAGCCCGGCGGGAGGGACTAGCGTCCGCGATGAGCAGTTCTTC,CASSPAGGTSVRDEQFF
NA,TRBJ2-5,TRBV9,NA,TGTGCCAGCAGCGTACTAGTGGGAGGGACCCAGTACTTC,CASSVLVGGTQYF